This TCR beta chain was sequenced for a study of blood T cell repertoires in COVID-19 (dated by TCRdb to about 2020). Concerning the study at large: Collaborator samples came from the United States, Italy and Spain and covered acute and convalescent phases of COVID-19. The samples were drawn from two sources: the first 160 participants of the ongoing ImmuneRACE study, and 1,200 or so subjects contributed by 6 global collaborators. The sample metadata nearly always contained a de-identified subject ID, COVID-19 status, age in years and sex. HLA class I and class II types, where available, came from metadata supplied by the sample provider rather than from assay-based typing. The dataset comprised deeply sampled blood TCRbeta repertoires from subjects exposed to, actively infected with, or recovered from COVID-19. The material from the prospective study consisted of cDNA or gDNA derived from T cells, B-cell-depleted T cells, or PBMCs. The repertoires were made available in a free public database intended to serve as a resource for research on the immune response to SARS-CoV-2. Points the paper makes about the study in general: Clinical and demographic metadata were provided uncurated, with the amount varying by source and participant.

The junction carries 10 bases between V and J, which are trimmed by 1 base and 6 bases respectively. From cysteine to phenylalanine, the CDR3 is 13 amino acids long. CDR3 DNA is the only sequence kept; it has 39 bases, read in frame from the first base. CDR1 LGHDT and CDR2 YNNKEL were looked up in the germline V gene (reference sequence). In this sample, this clone turned up once. Its antigen is not yet known. Base quality data are lacking; no much larger clone is found one base away. TCRbeta CDR3 regions were amplified from genomic DNA by means of the immunoSEQ Assay, a bias-controlled multiplex PCR. Turning to the authors' computational methods: Nucleated cell counts per sample were estimated from amplification of reference gene primers within the assay. Sequence reads were collapsed and filtered to measure the absolute abundance of every unique TCRbeta CDR3 rearrangement. Productive Simpson clonality was computed per sample as the square root of Simpson's diversity index over productive rearrangements. TCRdb took this table from immuneACCESS and kept in-frame rearrangements with V and J called. Such tables lack part of the clones; where checked against another copy, unresolved V genes explain under half of the gap, and the rest is unexplained. V, J and clone size were drawn from that table, and D and trimming were deduced from the DNA. The sample table contains 110,000 to 150,000 clones; only one count was recorded for approximately 84% of them. The ten largest account for 1.6% of the sample.

Participants in the prospective study were enrolled through a virtual design, were aged about 18 to 100 years, and lived in approximately 24 United States geographic areas. To assign participants to cohorts, the prospective study relied on clinical history that participants themselves reported in a screening survey and a study questionnaire. Exposed participants were defined as having been in contact with someone with a PCR-confirmed or clinician-diagnosed COVID-19 case within 2 weeks of study entry. In the prospective study, whole blood, serum and a nasopharyngeal or oropharyngeal swab were collected from each participant by mobile phlebotomists. Additional blood draws and questionnaires over a 2-month period could optionally be provided by prospective study participants. Prospective study blood samples were shipped either frozen or at room temperature before DNA extraction.

This clonotype was obtained from a woman in her late teens or twenties who had been exposed to COVID-19. Sequencing input: PBMCs or T cells enriched from blood (not recorded which). Recombination linked TRBV3-1 (or the pseudogene TRBV3-2) to TRBJ2-7, and TRBD2 may be the D gene, going by 6 matching bases. This receptor carries the CDR3 CASSQVGGVEQYF. At the DNA level, the sequence is TGTGCCAGCAGCCAAGTAGGAGGGGTCGAGCAGTACTTC.